This T cell receptor beta chain emerged from a study of blood T cell repertoires in COVID-19. Turning to the study itself: Sites across the United States, Italy and Spain contributed samples from acute and convalescent COVID-19.

Original analysis: Estimation of nucleated cell counts relied on the amplification of reference gene primers. Data came from immunoSEQ multiplex PCR; TCRdb stores just in-frame clones and leaves some out. Clone size and the V and J calls come from that table; the DNA yielded D and trimming. In the table there are more than 55,000 clones, around 87% of which are singletons. This TCR came from a man between 60 and 75 years old with active or convalescent COVID-19. Sequencing input: peripheral blood.

For the CDR3, the DNA is TGTGCCAGCAATATGGACAGGGGTAATTCACCCCTCCACTTT. Its translation is CASNMDRGNSPLHF. The genes are TRBV2 and TRBJ1-6; 9 positions match TRBD1. The CDR3 is 14 residues long. J lost 6 bases, V lost 7 bases, and 4 bases had no gene match. The germline V gene encodes CDR1 SNHLY and CDR2 FYNNEI. The full variable domain, its missing parts supplied by reference TRBV2 and TRBJ1-6, is EPEVTQTPSHQVTQMGQEVILRCVPISNHLYFYWYRQILGQKVEFLVSFYNNEISEKSEIFDDQFSVERPDGSNFTLKIRSTKLEDSAMYFCASNMDRGNSPLHFGNGTRLTVT.